This T cell receptor (beta chain) was captured in a study of OX40 agonist ivuxolimab in advanced cancers. Here immunoSEQ multiplex PCR was the method, and the copy in TCRdb shows in-frame clones only, minus some. Of 20,000 to 25,000 clones listed, about 88% were seen once; the top ten hold about 35%. The CDR3 is 14 amino acids. V was clipped by 0 bases and J by 4 bases, with 7 bases between them. From germline, CDR1 is LGHNA and CDR2 YSLEER. The chain combines TRBV4-3 with TRBJ2-1; D remains unclear. The sample consisted of CD4+ or CD8+ T cells sorted from blood, taken in a trial of the OX40 agonist ivuxolimab. This TCR was recovered from an adult with an advanced solid tumor such as melanoma, head and neck, liver or kidney cancer. CDR3 amino acids: CASSQEEQYNEQFF. The CDR3 DNA reads as TGCGCCAGCAGCCAAGAGGAACAGTACAATGAGCAGTTCTTC.